The next 3 T cell receptor beta chains were all read from a single sample in a study of blood T cell repertoires in COVID-19. Sequencing used immunoSEQ multiplex PCR; TCRdb keeps in-frame clones, though not all of them. The sample carries around 180,000 clones, 88% recorded once. Sequencing was carried out using peripheral blood. Every receptor here comes from a man between 60 and 75 years old with acute or convalescent COVID-19.

CDR3 coding DNA: TGTGCCAGCAGCTCACAGACAGGACTGAACACCGGGGAGCTGTTTTTT. Translation gives CASSSQTGLNTGELFF. The chain links TRBV5-5 to TRBJ2-2; possible D gene TRBD1, 6 bases. Germline V gene data show CDR1 as SGHKS and CDR2 as YYEKEE (reference sequence). V was cut by 3 bases and J by 1 base, with 13 bases left in between. This CDR3 spans 16 amino acids.

This clone is a singleton in its sample. The CDR3 nucleotides read TGTGCCAGCTCACCGGGACTAGCGGCATCCTACGAGCAGTACGTC. Amino acids: CASSPGLAASYEQYV. The genes are TRBV18 and TRBJ2-7; 11 nucleotides line up with TRBD2. This CDR3 spans 15 amino acids. Trimming cost V 3 bases and J 1 base; bases outside gene matches: 2. Germline values: CDR1 KGHSH, CDR2 LQKENI.

The chain links TRBV9 to TRBJ1-1; D possibly corresponds to TRBD1 (5 bases). This CDR3 comprises 14 residues. Trimming stripped 2 bases from V and 4 bases from J, with 12 bases between. The germline gives CDR1 SGDLS, CDR2 YYNGEE. The CDR3 DNA is TGTGCCAGCAGCGTGAGGGGAGGTGGCACTGAAGCTTTCTTT. Amino acid sequence: CASSVRGGGTEAFF.